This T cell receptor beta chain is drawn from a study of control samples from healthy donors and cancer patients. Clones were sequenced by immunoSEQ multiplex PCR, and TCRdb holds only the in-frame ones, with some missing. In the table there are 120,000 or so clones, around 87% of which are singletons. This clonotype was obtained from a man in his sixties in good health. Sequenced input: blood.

CDR3 bases: TGTGCCAGTAGTATGACAGGGGTCGACGGCTACACCTTC. This gives the protein CASSMTGVDGYTF. The J gene is TRBJ1-2, the V gene TRBV19; 8 nucleotides align to TRBD1. V trimming: 3 bases; J trimming: 8 bases; junction bases outside the gene matches: 5. Germline CDR1 LNHDA, CDR2 SQIVND (reference sequence). The CDR3 is 13 amino acids.